One sample yielded the 6 T cell receptor beta chains listed below, sequenced in a study of cytomegalovirus exposure and HLA in healthy donors. The PCR employed 60 Vbeta primers together with 13 Jbeta primers. Clones were sequenced by immunoSEQ multiplex PCR, and TCRdb holds only the in-frame ones, with some missing. The data contain some 130,000 clones, roughly three quarters of them singletons. The sequenced material came from PBMCs. The source of these receptors is a woman aged 40-49 years in good health and CMV-seronegative.

CDR3 residues: CASSRASGYGYTF. For the CDR3, the DNA is TGTGCCAGCAGCCGAGCCTCCGGGTATGGCTACACCTTC. The rearrangement links TRBV27 to TRBJ1-2; D remains ambiguous. Germline-derived CDR1 and CDR2 are MNHEY and SMNVEV (reference sequence). The CDR3 consists of 13 residues. V lost 6 bases, J lost 5 bases, and 13 bases lay in between.

The V call is TRBV7-9, the J call TRBJ1-1; D is uncertain. Germline loops: CDR1 SEHNR, CDR2 FQNEAQ (reference sequence). The CDR3 runs 14 residues. Trimming stripped 3 bases from V and 1 base from J, with 9 bases between. The CDR3 bases are TGTGCCAGCAGCTTTTATCACGGGAACACTGAAGCTTTCTTT. Translating it yields CASSFYHGNTEAFF. Combining the CDR3 with reference TRBV7-9 and TRBJ1-1 gives the whole variable domain DTGVSQNPRHKITKRGQNVTFRCDPISEHNRLYWYRQTLGQGPEFLTYFQNEAQLEKSRLLSDRFSAERPKGSFSTLEIQRTEQGDSAMYLCASSFYHGNTEAFFGQGTRLTVV.

This clone has only a few counts. CDR3 in amino acids: CASGTGTDTQYF. DNA for the CDR3: TGCGCCAGCGGGACAGGGACAGATACGCAGTATTTT. The chain employs TRBV5-1 and TRBJ2-3; TRBD1 matches at 9 bases. The CDR3 totals 12 residues. V trimming: 7 bases; J trimming: 3 bases; junction bases outside the gene matches: 0. Germline lookup yields CDR1 SGHRS and CDR2 YFSETQ. The full variable domain, its missing parts supplied by reference TRBV5-1 and TRBJ2-3, is KAGVTQTPRYLIKTRGQQVTLSCSPISGHRSVSWYQQTPGQGLQFLFEYFSETQRNKGNFPGRFSGRQFSNSRSEMNVSTLELGDSALYLCASGTGTDTQYFGPGTRLTVL.

The chain is built from TRBV19 and TRBJ2-7; 10 bases match TRBD2. The germline CDR1 and CDR2 sequences are LNHDA and SQIVND (reference sequence). The CDR3 contains 16 residues. The trim removed 11 bases at V and 0 bases at J, leaving 13 bases unmatched. CDR3 sequence: CAAKPLLAGSSYEQYF. In DNA form, the CDR3 reads TGTGCCGCCAAGCCCCTACTAGCGGGGAGCTCCTACGAGCAGTACTTC.

The chain recombines TRBV5-6 with TRBJ2-5; D call uncertain. Germline V gene data show CDR1 as SGHDT and CDR2 as YYEEEE. The V end was cut by 0 bases, the J end by 5 bases, with 14 bases between. The CDR3 loop spans 15 amino acids. Here the CDR3 DNA reads TGTGCCAGCAGCTTGGAACACGGGTTTGGGGAGACCCAGTACTTC. Encoded protein: CASSLEHGFGETQYF. The full variable domain, rest sourced from reference TRBV5-6 and TRBJ2-5, is DAGVTQSPTHLIKTRGQQVTLRCSPKSGHDTVSWYQQALGQGPQFIFQYYEEEERQRGNFPDRFSGHQFPNYSSELNVNALLLGDSALYLCASSLEHGFGETQYFGPGTRLLVL.

This clone was counted once. The chain combines TRBV19 with TRBJ2-3; unclear D gene. The CDR3 is made up of 13 amino acids. The germline V and J ends were trimmed by 6 bases and 0 bases, with 7 bases remaining between them. Per germline, CDR1 LNHDA and CDR2 SQIVND (reference sequence). CDR3: CASSQWSTDTQYF. The CDR3 DNA is TGTGCCAGTAGCCAGTGGAGCACAGATACGCAGTATTTT. The full variable domain, its missing parts supplied by reference TRBV19 and TRBJ2-3, is DGGITQSPKYLFRKEGQNVTLSCEQNLNHDAMYWYRQDPGQGLRLIYYSQIVNDFQKGDIAEGYSVSREKKESFPLTVTSAQKNPTAFYLCASSQWSTDTQYFGPGTRLTVL.